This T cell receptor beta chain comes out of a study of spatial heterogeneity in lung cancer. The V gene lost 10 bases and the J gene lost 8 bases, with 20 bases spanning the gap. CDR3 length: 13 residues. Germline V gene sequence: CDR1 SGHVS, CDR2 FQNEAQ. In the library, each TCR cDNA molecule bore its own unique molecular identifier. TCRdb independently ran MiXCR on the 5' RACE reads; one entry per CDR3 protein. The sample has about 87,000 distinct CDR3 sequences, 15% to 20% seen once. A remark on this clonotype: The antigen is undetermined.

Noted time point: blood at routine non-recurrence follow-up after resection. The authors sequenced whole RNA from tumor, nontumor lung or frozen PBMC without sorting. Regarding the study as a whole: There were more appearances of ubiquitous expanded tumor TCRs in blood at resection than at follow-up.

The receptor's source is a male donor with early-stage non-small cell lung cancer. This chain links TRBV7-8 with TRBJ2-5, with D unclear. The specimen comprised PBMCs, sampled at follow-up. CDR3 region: CATSPQPPATQYF. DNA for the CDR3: TGTGCCACCTCTCCCCAACCCCCGGCAACCCAGTACTTC.